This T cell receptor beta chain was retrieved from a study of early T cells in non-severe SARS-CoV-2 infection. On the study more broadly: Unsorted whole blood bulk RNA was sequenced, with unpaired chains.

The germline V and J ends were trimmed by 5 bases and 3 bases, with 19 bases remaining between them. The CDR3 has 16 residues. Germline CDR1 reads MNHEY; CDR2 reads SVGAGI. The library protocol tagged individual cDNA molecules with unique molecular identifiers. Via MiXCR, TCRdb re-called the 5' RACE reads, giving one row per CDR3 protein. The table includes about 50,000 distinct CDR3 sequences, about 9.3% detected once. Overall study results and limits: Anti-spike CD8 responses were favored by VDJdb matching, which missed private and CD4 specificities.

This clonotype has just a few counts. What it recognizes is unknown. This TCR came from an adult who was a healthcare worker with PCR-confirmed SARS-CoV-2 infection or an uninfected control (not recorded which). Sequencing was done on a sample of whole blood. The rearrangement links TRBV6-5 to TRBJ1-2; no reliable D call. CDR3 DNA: TGTGCCAGCAGTAATAGTGAACGAACAATTTACTATGGCTACACCTTC. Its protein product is CASSNSERTIYYGYTF.